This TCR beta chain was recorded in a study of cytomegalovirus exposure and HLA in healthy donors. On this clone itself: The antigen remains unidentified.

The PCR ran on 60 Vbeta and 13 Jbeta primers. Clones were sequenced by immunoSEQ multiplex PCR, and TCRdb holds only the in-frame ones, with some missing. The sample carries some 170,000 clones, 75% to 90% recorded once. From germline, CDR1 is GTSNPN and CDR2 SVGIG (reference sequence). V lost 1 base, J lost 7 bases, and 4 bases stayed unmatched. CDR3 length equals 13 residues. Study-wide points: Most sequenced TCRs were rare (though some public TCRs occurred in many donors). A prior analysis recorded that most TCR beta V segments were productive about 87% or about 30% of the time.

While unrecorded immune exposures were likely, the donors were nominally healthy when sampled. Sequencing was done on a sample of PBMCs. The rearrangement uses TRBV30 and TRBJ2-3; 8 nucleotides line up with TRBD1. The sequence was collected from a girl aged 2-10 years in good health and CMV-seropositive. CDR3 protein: CAWSADRVNTQYF. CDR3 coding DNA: TGTGCCTGGAGTGCGGACAGGGTAAATACGCAGTATTTT.